The 17 T cell receptor beta chains listed next were all sequenced from one sample in a study of identifying expanded T cells in peripheral blood. Sequencing used immunoSEQ multiplex PCR; TCRdb keeps in-frame clones, though not all of them. The data hold about 58,000 clones, with around nine tenths observed a single time. The source material was blood. These receptors were taken from a person aged 18 to 70 in good health.

The chain recombines TRBV18 with TRBJ2-7; D possibly corresponds to TRBD2 (6 bases). V was shortened by 6 bases and J by 2 bases, with 14 bases between the two germline ends. The CDR3 is 14 residues long. CDR1 KGHSH and CDR2 LQKENI come from the germline V gene. The CDR3 loop reads CASSLGGVAYEQYF. The CDR3 region has the DNA TGTGCCAGCTCCCTCGGCGGGGTGGCCTACGAGCAGTACTTC.

The CDR3 loop reads CASRPLAGDPYEQYF. Here the CDR3 DNA reads TGTGCCAGCAGACCACTAGCGGGGGATCCCTACGAGCAGTACTTC. The rearrangement uses TRBV6-1 and TRBJ2-7, with 11 bases fitting TRBD2. The CDR3 runs 15 residues. Germline CDR1 MNHNS, CDR2 SASEGT. V shed 6 bases and J 2 bases; nucleotides not matched to a gene: 6.

The genes are TRBV9 and TRBJ2-3; D perhaps matches TRBD2 (5 bases). The CDR3 length is 16 residues. The germline V gene encodes CDR1 SGDLS and CDR2 YYNGEE. Trimming took 0 bases from V and 1 from J, leaving 12 bases between them. The CDR3 loop is CASSVDGGYRTDTQYF. DNA for the CDR3: TGTGCCAGCAGCGTAGATGGCGGGTACCGCACAGATACGCAGTATTTT.

The J gene is TRBJ2-1, the V gene TRBV7-2; TRBD2 aligns across 9 bases. Losses at the gene ends were 5 bases for V and 2 bases for J; bases not matched to a gene: 7. The CDR3 has 16 amino acids. CDR1 is SGHTA, CDR2 FQGNSA, per germline. CDR3 bases: TGTGCCAGCAGCCTCGGGGCTAGCGGGGCCTACAATGAGCAGTTCTTC. This gives the protein CASSLGASGAYNEQFF.

The chain is built from TRBV11-3 and TRBJ2-7; 7 bases match TRBD1. Germline trimming cut 3 bases from V and 3 bases from J; bases unmatched to any gene: 5. Germline CDR1 and CDR2: SGHNT and YENEEA. The CDR3 length is 14 residues. This CDR3 is CASSFYRGVYEQYF. The DNA for the CDR3 is TGTGCCAGCAGCTTCTACAGGGGCGTCTACGAGCAGTACTTC.

The chain recombines TRBV5-1 with TRBJ2-7, with D maybe TRBD2 (5 bases). This CDR3 comprises 13 residues. The V and J ends lost 4 bases and 0 bases respectively, with 8 bases between them. Germline CDR1 SGHRS, CDR2 YFSETQ. CDR3 residues: CASSPGSSYEQYF. CDR3 bases: TGCGCCAGCAGCCCGGGGAGCTCCTACGAGCAGTACTTC.

Of note for this clone: The DNA is left out, because the CDR3 cannot be placed on it with certainty; the CDR3 is given as TCRdb lists it. V is TRBV6-1 and J is TRBJ2-7; the table gives TRBD1 as D, unverified against the DNA. Germline CDR1 reads MNHNS; CDR2 reads SASEGT. The CDR3 is 14 residues long, ends included. CDR3 region: CASSEYQVGQGSVF.

The rearrangement joins TRBV18 to TRBJ2-7; D might be TRBD1 (5 bases). In germline, CDR1 is KGHSH, CDR2 LQKENI. The CDR3 runs 15 residues. V was shortened by 5 bases and J by 3 bases, with 17 bases between the two germline ends. The CDR3 coding sequence is TGTGCCAGCTCATCCTACGCAGGACATCTCTACGAGCAGTACTTC. Translation gives CASSSYAGHLYEQYF.

The genes are TRBV25-1 and TRBJ2-7; 16 bases map to TRBD2. The CDR3 is made up of 17 amino acids. The germline gives CDR1 MGHDK, CDR2 SYGVNS. J was trimmed by 0 bases and V by 6 bases; bases with no gene match: 5. As DNA, the CDR3 is TGTGCCAGCAGCGAGGGACTAGCGGGGGGGTTCTCCTACGAGCAGTACTTC. Amino acid sequence: CASSEGLAGGFSYEQYF.

This rearrangement joins TRBV14 to TRBJ1-2, with D hard to call. V shed 1 base and J shed 4 bases, with 13 bases lying between them. This CDR3 is built from 15 residues. Germline V gene data show CDR1 as SGHDN and CDR2 as FVKESK. For the CDR3, the DNA is TGTGCCAGCAGCCAAGCATGGGGTCTCATCTATGGCTACACCTTC. Protein product: CASSQAWGLIYGYTF.

The rearrangement joins TRBV5-1 to TRBJ1-6; 9 positions agree with TRBD1. CDR1 and CDR2 from the germline V gene are SGHRS and YFSETQ. The junction had 1 base not matched to a gene; V was cut back by 1 base and J by 8 bases. This CDR3 contains 14 residues. For the CDR3, the DNA is TGCGCCAGCAGCTTGAGGACAGGGGATTCACCCCTCCACTTT. Its translation: CASSLRTGDSPLHF.

The chain couples TRBV5-1 to TRBJ2-5, with TRBD2 matching over 9 bases. This CDR3 has 14 amino acids. V shed 6 bases, J shed 5 bases, and the junction held 8 bases outside the gene matches. Germline-derived CDR1 and CDR2 are SGHRS and YFSETQ. CDR3 sequence: CASTSGTTGETQYF. As DNA, the CDR3 is TGCGCCAGCACTAGCGGGACCACCGGTGAGACCCAGTACTTC.

This clone is a singleton in its sample. The chain joins TRBV5-1 to TRBJ2-3, with D perhaps matching TRBD1 (6 bases). CDR3 length: 15 amino acids. With 1 base removed from V and 3 bases from J, the gap between germline ends came to 12 bases. Germline V gives CDR1 SGHRS, CDR2 YFSETQ. The DNA of the CDR3 is TGCGCCAGCAGCTTGTCCGGACAGCGGACAGATACGCAGTATTTT. Its protein is CASSLSGQRTDTQYF.

The chain is built from TRBV2 and TRBJ2-3; the D gene is possibly TRBD1 (6 bases). CDR3 length: 15 amino acids. The V end was cut by 7 bases, the J end by 3 bases, with 17 bases between. Germline assignment: CDR1 SNHLY and CDR2 FYNNEI. CDR3 sequence (DNA): TGTGCCAGCACCCAAATAGGGGGAGCGACAGATACGCAGTATTTT. This sequence encodes CASTQIGGATDTQYF.

This clone was found once. The genes are TRBV5-5 and TRBJ2-3, with D possibly TRBD2 on 7 matching bases. The V and J ends lost 1 base and 4 bases respectively, with 10 bases between them. The CDR3 totals 14 residues. Germline-derived CDR1 and CDR2 are SGHKS and YYEKEE (reference sequence). For the CDR3, the DNA is TGTGCCAGCAGCTTGAAGGGGGGGCCAGATACGCAGTATTTT. Its protein product is CASSLKGGPDTQYF.

The chain is built from TRBV7-8 and TRBJ2-2; D is uncertain. Trimming left V 3 bases short and J 6 bases short, with 14 bases between. The CDR3 covers 15 residues. Germline CDR1 SGHVS, CDR2 FQNEAQ. DNA of the CDR3: TGTGCCAGCAGCTTTCAAGGAACTGGGCCCGGGGAGCTGTTTTTT. Translation: CASSFQGTGPGELFF.

The genes are TRBV5-5 and TRBJ2-7; D unresolved. Trimming pared 0 bases from V and 6 bases from J, leaving 19 bases between. CDR3 size: 16 residues. Germline CDR1 SGHKS, CDR2 YYEKEE (reference sequence). CDR3 coding DNA: TGTGCCAGCAGCTTGGTTGGGGTGGTGGCTACTCGCGAGCAGTACTTC. Protein product: CASSLVGVVATREQYF.